Sequencing of this T cell receptor beta chain was carried out in a study of naive and memory T cell subsets. This clonotype occurred many times. Its antigen is unknown. An equimolar mix of two oligonucleotides served as the beta constant-region primer for TRBC1 and TRBC2. Ligated cDNA was amplified by four rounds of PCR with nested alpha and beta constant-region primers and SP2. An oligonucleotide with the SP2 primer and a 12-nucleotide UMI was ligated to the cDNA 3' end. Each CDR3 protein is one row after TCRdb ran MiXCR on the UMI-ligation and nested PCR reads. The sample comprises 130,000 to 150,000 distinct CDR3 sequences, 22% of which are singletons, and less than 0.13% rests with the top ten. General study results and limits: Clonotypes are single alpha or beta chains, not paired receptors. Diversity fell and Gini index rose from naive through CM, EM, EMRA. A few larger clonotypes appeared in naive repertoires, especially CD8, possibly memory cells re-expressing CD45RA. Over 95% of naive TCR sequences appeared only once after error correction, unlike memory subsets.

Unmatched junction bases numbered 8, after V lost 1 base and J lost 1 base. The CDR3 is 17 amino acids. The V gene's germline CDR1 is DFQATT and CDR2 SNEGSKA (reference sequence). This sequence joins TRBV20-1 and TRBJ2-2, with 8 bases matching TRBD1. Input material: naive CD4+ T cells from blood. The clonotype originates from a human donor in good health. The chain's CDR3 is CSARGAGQGWNTGELFF. CDR3 bases: TGCAGTGCTAGAGGGGCCGGACAGGGATGGAACACCGGGGAGCTGTTTTTT.